This T cell receptor beta chain originates from a study of monozygotic twins with inflammatory bowel disease. Per TCR library, 3,500 to 4,000 ng of total RNA was used. For every sample, eight separate reactions were used to make cDNA. TCRdb reprocessed the 5' RACE reads and keeps a single row for each CDR3 protein, giving no DNA. With around 450,000 distinct CDR3 sequences in the sample, the ten largest clones hold about 2.6%. Of note for this clonotype: No antigen is known for it.

General study findings and limits: Patient repertoire variability may have increased through differing immunosuppressive treatments.

Germline CDR1 KGHSH, CDR2 LQKENI. The CDR3 sequence is 14 residues long. The receptor comes from a human donor with ulcerative colitis or Crohn's disease, or a healthy co-twin of an affected twin (not recorded which). Sequenced: blood. The chain combines TRBV18 with TRBJ2-5; the TRBD1 assignment by TCRdb is unverifiable without DNA. CDR3 loop: CASSRQGILETQYF.